The present entry profiles one T cell receptor beta chain with its context. The junction had 10 bases not matched to a gene; V was cut back by 5 bases and J by 3 bases. Germline assignment: CDR1 LNHDA and CDR2 SQIVND (reference sequence). The CDR3 has 15 amino acids. This record comes from a study of blood T cell repertoires in COVID-19. The method was immunoSEQ multiplex PCR; TCRdb's version includes in-frame clones alone and lacks a portion of them. This repertoire shows 140,000 or so clones, around 87% found once; its top ten account for about 11%. This clonotype originated in a man between 60 and 70 years old who had recovered from COVID-19. The chain couples TRBV19 to TRBJ2-7, with 7 positions matching TRBD1. The sample was PBMCs or T cells enriched from blood (not recorded which). The CDR3 loop is CASSPPTGQGYEQYF. CDR3 DNA: TGTGCCAGTAGTCCCCCGACAGGGCAAGGCTACGAGCAGTACTTC.